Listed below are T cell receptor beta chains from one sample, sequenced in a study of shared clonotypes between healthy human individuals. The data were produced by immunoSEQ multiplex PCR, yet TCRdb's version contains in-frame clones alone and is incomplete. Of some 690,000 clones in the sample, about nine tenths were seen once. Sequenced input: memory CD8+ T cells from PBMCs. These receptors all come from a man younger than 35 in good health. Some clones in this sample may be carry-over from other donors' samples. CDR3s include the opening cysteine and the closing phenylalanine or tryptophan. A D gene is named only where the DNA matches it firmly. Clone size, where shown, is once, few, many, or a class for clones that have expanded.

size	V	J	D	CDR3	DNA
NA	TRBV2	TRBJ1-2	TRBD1	CASISGTGDGYTF	TGTGCCAGCATCTCCGGGACAGGGGATGGCTACACCTTC
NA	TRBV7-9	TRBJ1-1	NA	CASSHGVLAEAFF	TGTGCCAGCAGCCACGGAGTGCTTGCTGAAGCTTTCTTT
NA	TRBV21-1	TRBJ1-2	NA	CASSPRGKGPLYGYTF	TGTGCCAGCAGCCCTCGGGGAAAGGGGCCACTCTATGGCTACACCTTC
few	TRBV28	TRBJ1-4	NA	CASRAGEAEEKLFF	TGTGCCAGCAGAGCAGGGGAGGCGGAGGAAAAACTGTTTTTT
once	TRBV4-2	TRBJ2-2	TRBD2	CASHHRLAGRDGELFF	TGTGCCAGCCATCATAGACTAGCGGGAAGGGACGGGGAGCTGTTTTTT
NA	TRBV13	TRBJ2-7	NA	CASSFDSYEQYF	TGTGCCAGCAGCTTCGACAGCTACGAGCAGTACTTC
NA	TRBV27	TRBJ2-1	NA	CASSLSSRWEQFF	TGTGCCAGCAGTTTATCTTCGCGATGGGAGCAGTTCTTC
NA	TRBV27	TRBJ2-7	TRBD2	CASTPTSGNSYEQYF	TGTGCCAGCACTCCGACTAGCGGGAACTCCTACGAGCAGTACTTC
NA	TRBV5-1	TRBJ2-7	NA	CASSLGGQFYYEQYF	TGCGCCAGCAGCCTAGGCGGACAGTTTTACTACGAGCAGTACTTC
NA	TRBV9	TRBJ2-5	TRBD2	CASSVGGGRETQYF	TGTGCCAGCAGCGTAGGCGGGGGACGAGAGACCCAGTACTTC
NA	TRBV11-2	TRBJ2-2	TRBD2	CASSLYASGSPGTGELFF	TGTGCCAGCAGCTTATACGCTAGCGGGAGTCCGGGCACCGGGGAGCTGTTTTTT
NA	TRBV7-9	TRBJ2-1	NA	CASSMTGVDEQFF	TGTGCCAGCAGCATGACGGGGGTTGATGAGCAGTTCTTC
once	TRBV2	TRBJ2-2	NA	CASMGGPGELFF	TGTGCCAGCATGGGCGGGCCCGGGGAGCTGTTTTTT
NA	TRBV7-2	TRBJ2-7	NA	CASSPRVTYEQYF	TGTGCCAGCAGCCCCCGGGTCACTTACGAGCAGTACTTC
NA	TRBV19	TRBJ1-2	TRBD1	CASSTIRERTGYGYTF	TGTGCCAGTAGTACCATACGCGAACGGACAGGGTATGGCTACACCTTC
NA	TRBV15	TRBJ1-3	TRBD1	CATSSLRDSSGNTIYF	TGTGCCACCAGCAGTCTCCGGGACAGTTCTGGAAACACCATATATTTT
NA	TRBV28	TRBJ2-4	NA	CASRESAEDIQYF	TGTGCCAGCAGGGAATCGGCGGAGGACATTCAGTACTTC
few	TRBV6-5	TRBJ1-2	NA	CASSYAGGFDYGYTF	TGTGCCAGCAGTTACGCCGGAGGATTCGACTATGGCTACACCTTC
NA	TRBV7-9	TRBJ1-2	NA	CASSADTNYGYTF	TGTGCCAGCAGCGCCGACACTAACTATGGCTACACCTTC
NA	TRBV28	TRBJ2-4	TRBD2	CASSLPSGRAYLLDIQYF	TGTGCCAGCAGCTTGCCTAGCGGGAGGGCCTATCTACTAGACATTCAGTACTTC
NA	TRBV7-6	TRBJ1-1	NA	CASSEIGTEAFF	TGTGCCAGCAGCGAAATCGGTACTGAAGCTTTCTTT
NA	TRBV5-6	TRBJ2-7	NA	CASSLGSSYEQYF	TGTGCCAGCAGCTTAGGGAGCTCCTACGAGCAGTACTTC
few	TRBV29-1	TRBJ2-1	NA	CSVSGRVANEQFF	TGCAGCGTGTCGGGTCGAGTCGCGAATGAGCAGTTCTTC
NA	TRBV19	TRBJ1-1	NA	CASSISRQSNTEAFF	TGTGCCAGTAGTATATCTCGGCAGTCGAACACTGAAGCTTTCTTT
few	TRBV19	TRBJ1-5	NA	CASSTPGFSGYSNQPQHF	TGTGCCAGTAGTACCCCTGGATTTTCAGGGTACTCCAATCAGCCCCAGCATTTT
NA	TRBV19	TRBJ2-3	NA	CASRVTSDTQYF	TGTGCCAGTAGGGTCACATCGGATACGCAGTATTTT
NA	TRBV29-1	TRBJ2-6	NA	CSVAGQPSGANVLTF	TGCAGCGTAGCGGGACAGCCCTCTGGGGCCAACGTCCTGACTTTC
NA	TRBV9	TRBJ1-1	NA	CASSSEGNTEAFF	TGTGCCAGCAGCTCGGAGGGTAACACTGAAGCTTTCTTT
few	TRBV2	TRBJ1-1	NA	CASRKRAEQGNTEAFF	TGTGCCAGCAGAAAAAGGGCGGAACAGGGGAACACTGAAGCTTTCTTT
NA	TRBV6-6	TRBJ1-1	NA	CASSYSGGTEAFF	TGTGCCAGCAGTTACTCGGGAGGCACTGAAGCTTTCTTT
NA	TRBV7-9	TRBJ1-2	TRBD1	CASSPVRGGTGYTF	TGTGCCAGCAGCCCCGTCAGGGGGGGAACGGGCTACACCTTC
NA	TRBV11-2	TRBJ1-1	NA	CASSRSIHGLSMNTEAFF	TGTGCCAGCAGCCGCTCTATACATGGTTTATCCATGAACACTGAAGCTTTCTTT
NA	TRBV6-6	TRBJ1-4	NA	CASSLSRVWGEKLFF	TGTGCCAGCAGTTTAAGCAGGGTATGGGGTGAAAAACTGTTTTTT
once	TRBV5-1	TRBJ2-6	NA	CASSSPARSSGANVLTF	TGCGCCAGCAGCTCGCCGGCGCGGAGCTCTGGGGCCAACGTCCTGACTTTC
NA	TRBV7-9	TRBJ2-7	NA	CASSPGPYEQYF	TGTGCCAGCAGCCCAGGCCCGTACGAGCAGTACTTC
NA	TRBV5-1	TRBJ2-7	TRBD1	CASSLDGVTGSYEQYF	TGCGCCAGCAGCTTGGACGGGGTGACAGGGTCCTACGAGCAGTACTTC
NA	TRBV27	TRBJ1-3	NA	CASSLRGAAGNTIYF	TGTGCCAGCAGTTTACGGGGGGCCGCTGGAAACACCATATATTTT
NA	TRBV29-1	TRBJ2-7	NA	CSVTLRDTYYEQYF	TGCAGCGTGACCCTCCGGGACACCTACTACGAGCAGTACTTC
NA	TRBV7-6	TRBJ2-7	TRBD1	CASSHLGQHYEQYF	TGTGCCAGCAGCCATTTGGGACAGCACTACGAGCAGTACTTC
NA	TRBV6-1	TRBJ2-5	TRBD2	CASNRQREGIETQYF	TGTGCCAGCAATCGCCAGCGGGAGGGGATAGAGACCCAGTACTTC
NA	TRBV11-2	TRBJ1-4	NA	CASSLDSTGFGQLFF	TGTGCCAGCAGCTTAGATTCGACGGGTTTCGGCCAACTGTTTTTT
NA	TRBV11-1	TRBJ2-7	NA	CASSFSLSYEQYF	TGTGCCAGCAGCTTCTCTCTCTCCTACGAGCAGTACTTC
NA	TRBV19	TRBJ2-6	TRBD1	CASSIYHRGSGANVLTF	TGTGCCAGTAGTATATACCACAGGGGCTCTGGGGCCAACGTCCTGACTTTC
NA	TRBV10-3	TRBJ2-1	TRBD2	CAISGSPFGGRSYNEQFF	TGTGCCATCAGTGGGTCCCCTTTCGGCGGGAGATCCTACAATGAGCAGTTCTTC
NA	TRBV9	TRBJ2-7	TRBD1	CASSAGQGPYEQYF	TGTGCCAGCAGCGCAGGACAGGGTCCCTACGAGCAGTACTTC
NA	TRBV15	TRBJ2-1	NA	CATSRVKNEQFF	TGTGCCACCAGCAGAGTAAAGAACGAGCAGTTCTTC
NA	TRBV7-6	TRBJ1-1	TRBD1	CASIPPGGTGAFF	TGTGCCAGCATCCCGCCAGGGGGGACTGGGGCTTTCTTT
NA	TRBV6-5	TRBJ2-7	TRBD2	CASSYGLAGGSYEQYF	TGTGCCAGCAGTTATGGGTTAGCGGGAGGCTCCTACGAGCAGTACTTC
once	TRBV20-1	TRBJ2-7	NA	CSTTLDYEQYF	TGCAGCACCACTCTAGATTACGAGCAGTACTTC
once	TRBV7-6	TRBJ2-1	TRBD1	CASSRFTRGYNNEQFF	TGTGCCAGCAGCCGATTTACCAGGGGGTATAACAATGAGCAGTTCTTC
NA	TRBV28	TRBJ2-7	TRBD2	CASSLAGGSYEQYF	TGTGCCAGCAGTTTAGCGGGAGGCTCCTACGAGCAGTACTTC
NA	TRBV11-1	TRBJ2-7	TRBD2	CASSFGSGRTYEQYF	TGTGCCAGCAGCTTTGGTAGCGGGAGGACCTACGAGCAGTACTTC